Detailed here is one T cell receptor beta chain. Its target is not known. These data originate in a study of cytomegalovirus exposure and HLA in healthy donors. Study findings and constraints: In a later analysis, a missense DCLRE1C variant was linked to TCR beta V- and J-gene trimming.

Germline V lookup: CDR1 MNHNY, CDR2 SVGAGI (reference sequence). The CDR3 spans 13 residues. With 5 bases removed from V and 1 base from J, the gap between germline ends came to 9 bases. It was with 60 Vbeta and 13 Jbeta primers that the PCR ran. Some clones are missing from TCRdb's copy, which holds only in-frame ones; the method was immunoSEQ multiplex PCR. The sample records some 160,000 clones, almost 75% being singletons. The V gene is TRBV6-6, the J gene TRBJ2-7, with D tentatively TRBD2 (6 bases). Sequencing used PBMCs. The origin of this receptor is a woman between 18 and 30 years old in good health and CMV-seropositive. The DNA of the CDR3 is TGTGCCAGCAGTCGCGCGGGGTCCTACGAGCAGTACTTC. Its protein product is CASSRAGSYEQYF.